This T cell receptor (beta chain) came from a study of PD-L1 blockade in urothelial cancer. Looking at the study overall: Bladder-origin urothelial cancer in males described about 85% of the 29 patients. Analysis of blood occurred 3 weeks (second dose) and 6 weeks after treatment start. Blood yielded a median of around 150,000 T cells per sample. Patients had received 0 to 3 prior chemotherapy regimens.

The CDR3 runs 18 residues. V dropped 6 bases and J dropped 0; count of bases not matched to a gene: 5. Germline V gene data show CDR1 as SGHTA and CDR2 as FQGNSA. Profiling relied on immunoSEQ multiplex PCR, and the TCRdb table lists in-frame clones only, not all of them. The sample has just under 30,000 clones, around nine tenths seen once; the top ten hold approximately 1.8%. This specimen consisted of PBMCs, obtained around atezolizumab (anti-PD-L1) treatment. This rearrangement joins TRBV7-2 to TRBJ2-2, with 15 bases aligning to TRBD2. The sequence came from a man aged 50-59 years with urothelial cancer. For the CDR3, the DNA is TGTGCCAGCAGAAATGGACTAGCGGGAGGGCCGAACACCGGGGAGCTGTTTTTT. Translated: CASRNGLAGGPNTGELFF.